The rows below give T cell receptor beta chains drawn from one sample of a study of cytomegalovirus exposure and HLA in healthy donors. Sequencing used immunoSEQ multiplex PCR; TCRdb keeps in-frame clones, though not all of them. Of roughly 200,000 clones detected, roughly four fifths appear once; the ten largest clones hold approximately 2%. Sequences were obtained from PBMCs. The receptor set was obtained from a woman in her thirties in good health and CMV-seropositive. The CDR3 runs from the conserved cysteine through the conserved F or W. Each record gives: CDR3 protein, CDR3 DNA, D gene, J gene, clone size, V gene. The D gene is left open where the match is weak. The size entry is marked missing in some rows and otherwise reads once, few, many or a size class.

CDR3 protein: CASSPLSGSSAEQFF
CDR3 DNA: TGTGCCAGCAGCCCCCTTAGCGGGAGTAGTGCTGAGCAGTTCTTC
D gene: TRBD2
J gene: TRBJ2-1
clone size: NA
V gene: TRBV7-3

CDR3 protein: CSVDGGVNIQYF
CDR3 DNA: TGCAGCGTTGATGGGGGCGTGAACATTCAGTACTTC
D gene: NA
J gene: TRBJ2-4
clone size: NA
V gene: TRBV29-1

CDR3 protein: CASSPPGLAGGHEQYF
CDR3 DNA: TGTGCCAGCTCACCACCAGGGCTAGCGGGAGGCCACGAGCAGTACTTC
D gene: TRBD2
J gene: TRBJ2-7
clone size: NA
V gene: TRBV18

CDR3 protein: CASSNRGTEAFF
CDR3 DNA: TGTGCCAGCAGTAACAGGGGCACTGAAGCTTTCTTT
D gene: TRBD1
J gene: TRBJ1-1
clone size: few
V gene: TRBV6-5

CDR3 protein: CASGLTGGPGEQYF
CDR3 DNA: TGCGCCAGCGGGTTGACGGGAGGGCCGGGGGAGCAGTACTTC
D gene: TRBD2
J gene: TRBJ2-7
clone size: NA
V gene: TRBV5-1

CDR3 protein: CASTTGPSGNTIYF
CDR3 DNA: TGTGCCAGTACGACAGGGCCCTCTGGAAACACCATATATTTT
D gene: TRBD1
J gene: TRBJ1-3
clone size: NA
V gene: TRBV28

CDR3 protein: CASSLQETQYF
CDR3 DNA: TGTGCCAGCTCACTACAAGAGACCCAGTACTTC
D gene: NA
J gene: TRBJ2-5
clone size: NA
V gene: TRBV18

CDR3 protein: CASSQDVLGESPLHF
CDR3 DNA: TGCGCCAGCAGCCAAGATGTCCTAGGGGAATCACCCCTCCACTTT
D gene: NA
J gene: TRBJ1-6
clone size: NA
V gene: TRBV4-3

CDR3 protein: CASSEGGGTDTQYF
CDR3 DNA: TGTGCCAGCAGCGAGGGAGGTGGCACAGATACGCAGTATTTT
D gene: NA
J gene: TRBJ2-3
clone size: few
V gene: TRBV7-9

CDR3 protein: CASSSRDTGYEQYF
CDR3 DNA: TGTGCCAGCAGCTCCCGGGACACGGGCTACGAGCAGTACTTC
D gene: NA
J gene: TRBJ2-7
clone size: NA
V gene: TRBV11-2

CDR3 protein: CASSSQQGSYEQYF
CDR3 DNA: TGTGCCAGCAGCTCGCAACAGGGATCCTACGAGCAGTACTTC
D gene: NA
J gene: TRBJ2-7
clone size: NA
V gene: TRBV7-9

CDR3 protein: CASSPTGERKYGTDTQYF
CDR3 DNA: TGTGCCAGCAGCCCTACAGGCGAAAGAAAGTACGGCACAGATACGCAGTATTTT
D gene: NA
J gene: TRBJ2-3
clone size: NA
V gene: TRBV2

CDR3 protein: CASSLVTSGRLYQETQYF
CDR3 DNA: TGTGCCAGCAGCTTAGTGACTAGCGGACGCCTGTACCAAGAGACCCAGTACTTC
D gene: TRBD2
J gene: TRBJ2-5
clone size: NA
V gene: TRBV7-8

CDR3 protein: CASSPQQNGELFF
CDR3 DNA: TGTGCCAGCAGCCCCCAACAGAACGGGGAGCTGTTTTTT
D gene: NA
J gene: TRBJ2-2
clone size: NA
V gene: TRBV11-3

CDR3 protein: CASSSGSPLHF
CDR3 DNA: TGTGCCAGCAGCTCAGGTTCACCCCTCCACTTT
D gene: NA
J gene: TRBJ1-6
clone size: NA
V gene: TRBV5-5

CDR3 protein: CASSGGQHSNQPQHF
CDR3 DNA: TGTGCCAGTAGTGGGGGACAGCATAGCAATCAGCCCCAGCATTTT
D gene: TRBD1
J gene: TRBJ1-5
clone size: NA
V gene: TRBV19

CDR3 protein: CASSVAASGSFGETQYF
CDR3 DNA: TGTGCCAGCAGCGTAGCTGCTAGCGGGAGTTTTGGAGAGACCCAGTACTTC
D gene: TRBD2
J gene: TRBJ2-5
clone size: once
V gene: TRBV9

CDR3 protein: CATSRPLAGQGDVQYF
CDR3 DNA: TGTGCCACCAGCAGACCTCTTGCCGGCCAGGGGGACGTGCAGTACTTC
D gene: TRBD1
J gene: TRBJ2-7
clone size: NA
V gene: TRBV15

CDR3 protein: CASRRGFANSPLHF
CDR3 DNA: TGTGCCAGCAGAAGGGGATTTGCGAATTCACCCCTCCACTTT
D gene: NA
J gene: TRBJ1-6
clone size: NA
V gene: TRBV6-5

CDR3 protein: CASSLRLSGALKQYF
CDR3 DNA: TGTGCCAGCAGTTTAAGGCTTAGCGGGGCGCTCAAGCAGTACTTC
D gene: TRBD2
J gene: TRBJ2-7
clone size: NA
V gene: TRBV27

CDR3 protein: CASSSLGTSAETQYF
CDR3 DNA: TGCGCCAGCAGCTCCCTCGGGACTAGCGCCGAGACCCAGTACTTC
D gene: TRBD2
J gene: TRBJ2-5
clone size: NA
V gene: TRBV5-1

CDR3 protein: CASRPQGVNTEAFF
CDR3 DNA: TGTGCCAGCCGGCCCCAGGGGGTGAACACTGAAGCTTTCTTT
D gene: TRBD1
J gene: TRBJ1-1
clone size: NA
V gene: TRBV2

CDR3 protein: CSVGLTHSPVEKLFF
CDR3 DNA: TGCAGCGTGGGCCTCACACACAGCCCGGTGGAAAAACTGTTTTTT
D gene: NA
J gene: TRBJ1-4
clone size: NA
V gene: TRBV29-1

CDR3 protein: CATSGTGAYEQYF
CDR3 DNA: TGTGCCACTTCCGGGACAGGGGCCTACGAGCAGTACTTC
D gene: TRBD1
J gene: TRBJ2-7
clone size: NA
V gene: TRBV10-3

CDR3 protein: CASSPGTVPDQPQHF
CDR3 DNA: TGTGCCAGCAGCCCAGGGACAGTGCCCGATCAGCCCCAGCATTTT
D gene: TRBD1
J gene: TRBJ1-5
clone size: NA
V gene: TRBV11-2

CDR3 protein: CSVDVVGQGPNIQYF
CDR3 DNA: TGCAGCGTTGACGTAGTGGGACAGGGCCCAAACATTCAGTACTTC
D gene: TRBD1
J gene: TRBJ2-4
clone size: few
V gene: TRBV29-1

CDR3 protein: CASSADRNNEKLFF
CDR3 DNA: TGTGCCAGCAGTGCGGACAGGAATAATGAAAAACTGTTTTTT
D gene: TRBD1
J gene: TRBJ1-4
clone size: NA
V gene: TRBV6-1

CDR3 protein: CASSPQDWNTEAFF
CDR3 DNA: TGTGCCAGCTCACCACAGGACTGGAACACTGAAGCTTTCTTT
D gene: NA
J gene: TRBJ1-1
clone size: NA
V gene: TRBV18

CDR3 protein: CASSLMGEVEQYF
CDR3 DNA: TGTGCCAGCAGTCTAATGGGGGAGGTGGAGCAGTACTTC
D gene: NA
J gene: TRBJ2-7
clone size: NA
V gene: TRBV6-1

CDR3 protein: CASSPRGGTDTGELFF
CDR3 DNA: TGTGCCAGCTCACCACGGGGGGGCACGGACACCGGGGAGCTGTTTTTT
D gene: NA
J gene: TRBJ2-2
clone size: NA
V gene: TRBV18

CDR3 protein: CASSPVRGPYEQYF
CDR3 DNA: TGTGCCAGCTCACCCGTGAGAGGGCCCTACGAGCAGTACTTC
D gene: NA
J gene: TRBJ2-7
clone size: NA
V gene: TRBV18

CDR3 protein: CATSRDLQGSLGEQFF
CDR3 DNA: TGTGCCACCAGCAGAGATCTACAGGGAAGTTTGGGTGAGCAGTTCTTC
D gene: NA
J gene: TRBJ2-1
clone size: few
V gene: TRBV15

CDR3 protein: CASRWGQINYGYTF
CDR3 DNA: TGTGCCAGCAGATGGGGACAGATTAACTATGGCTACACCTTC
D gene: TRBD1
J gene: TRBJ1-2
clone size: NA
V gene: TRBV2